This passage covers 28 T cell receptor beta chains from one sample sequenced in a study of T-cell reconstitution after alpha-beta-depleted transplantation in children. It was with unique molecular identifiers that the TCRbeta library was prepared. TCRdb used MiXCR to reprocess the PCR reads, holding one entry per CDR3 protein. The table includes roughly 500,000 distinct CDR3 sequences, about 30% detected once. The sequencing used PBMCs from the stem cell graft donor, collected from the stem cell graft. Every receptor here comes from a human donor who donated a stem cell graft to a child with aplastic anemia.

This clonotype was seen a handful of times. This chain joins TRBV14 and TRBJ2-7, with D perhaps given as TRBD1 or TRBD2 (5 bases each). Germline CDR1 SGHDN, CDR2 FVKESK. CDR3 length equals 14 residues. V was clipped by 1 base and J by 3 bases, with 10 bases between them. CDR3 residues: CASSQGGRFYEQYF. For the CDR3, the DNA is TGTGCCAGCAGCCAAGGGGGACGGTTCTACGAGCAGTACTTC.

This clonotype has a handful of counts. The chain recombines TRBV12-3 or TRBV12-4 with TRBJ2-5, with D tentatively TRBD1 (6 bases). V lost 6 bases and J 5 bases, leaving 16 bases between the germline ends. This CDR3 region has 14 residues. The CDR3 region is CASRLENREETQYF. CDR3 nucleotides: TGTGCCAGCAGACTCGAGAACAGGGAGGAGACCCAGTACTTC.

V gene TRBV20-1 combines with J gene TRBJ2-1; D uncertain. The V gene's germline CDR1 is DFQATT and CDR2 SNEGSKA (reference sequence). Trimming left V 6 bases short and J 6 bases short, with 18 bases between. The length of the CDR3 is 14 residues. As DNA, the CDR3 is TGCAGTGCCGCAATCGTTCCGGACGGCAATGAGCAGTTCTTC. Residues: CSAAIVPDGNEQFF.

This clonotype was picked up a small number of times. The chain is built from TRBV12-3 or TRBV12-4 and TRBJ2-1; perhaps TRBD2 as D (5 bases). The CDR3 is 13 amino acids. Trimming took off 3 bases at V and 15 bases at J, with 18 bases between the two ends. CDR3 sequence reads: CASSLVGLTTSFF. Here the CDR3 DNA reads TGTGCCAGCAGTTTGGTGGGGTTGACTACCTCGTTCTTC.

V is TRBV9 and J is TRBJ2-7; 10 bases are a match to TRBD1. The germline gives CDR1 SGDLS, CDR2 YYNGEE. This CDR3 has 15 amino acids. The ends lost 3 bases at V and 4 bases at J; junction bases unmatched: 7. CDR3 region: CASSASPGQGYEQYF. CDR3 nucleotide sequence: TGTGCCAGCAGCGCTTCCCCGGGACAGGGGTACGAGCAGTACTTC.

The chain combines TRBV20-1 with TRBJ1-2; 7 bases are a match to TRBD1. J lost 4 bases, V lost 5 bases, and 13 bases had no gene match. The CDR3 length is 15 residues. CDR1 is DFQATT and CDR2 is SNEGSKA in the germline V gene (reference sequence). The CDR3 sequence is CSARAEYRGFYGYTF. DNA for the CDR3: TGCAGTGCTCGCGCCGAGTACAGGGGATTCTATGGCTACACCTTC.

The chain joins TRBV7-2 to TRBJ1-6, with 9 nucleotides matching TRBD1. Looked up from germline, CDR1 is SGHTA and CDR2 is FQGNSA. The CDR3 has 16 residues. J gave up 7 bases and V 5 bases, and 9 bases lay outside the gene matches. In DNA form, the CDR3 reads TGTGCCAGCAGCCGCATGGACAGGGGAGACAATTCACCCCTCCACTTT. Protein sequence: CASSRMDRGDNSPLHF.

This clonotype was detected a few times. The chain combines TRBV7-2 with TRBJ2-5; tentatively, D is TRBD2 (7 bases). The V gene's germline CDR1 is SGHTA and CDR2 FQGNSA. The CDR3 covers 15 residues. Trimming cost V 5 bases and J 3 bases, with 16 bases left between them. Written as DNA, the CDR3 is TGTGCCAGCAGCCGAGGGGGGAGGGGCGAAGAGACCCAGTACTTC. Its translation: CASSRGGRGEETQYF.

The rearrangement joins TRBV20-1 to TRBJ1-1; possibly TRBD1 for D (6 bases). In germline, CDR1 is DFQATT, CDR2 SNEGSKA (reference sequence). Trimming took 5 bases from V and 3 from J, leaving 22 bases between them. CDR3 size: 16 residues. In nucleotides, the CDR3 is TGCAGTGCTCCGCCGGCCTCGGGGAGGGGGGACACTGAAGCTTTCTTT. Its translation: CSAPPASGRGDTEAFF.

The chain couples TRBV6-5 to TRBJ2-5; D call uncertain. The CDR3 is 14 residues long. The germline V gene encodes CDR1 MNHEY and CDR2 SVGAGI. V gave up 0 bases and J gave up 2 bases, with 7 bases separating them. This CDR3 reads CASSYSYKQETQYF. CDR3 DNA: TGTGCCAGCAGTTACTCGTACAAGCAAGAGACCCAGTACTTC.

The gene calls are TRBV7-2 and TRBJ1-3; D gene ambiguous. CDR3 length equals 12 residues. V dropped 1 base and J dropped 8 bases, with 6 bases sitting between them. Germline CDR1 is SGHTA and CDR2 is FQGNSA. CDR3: CASSLVGDTIYF. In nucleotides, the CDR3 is TGTGCCAGCAGCTTAGTTGGGGACACCATATATTTT.

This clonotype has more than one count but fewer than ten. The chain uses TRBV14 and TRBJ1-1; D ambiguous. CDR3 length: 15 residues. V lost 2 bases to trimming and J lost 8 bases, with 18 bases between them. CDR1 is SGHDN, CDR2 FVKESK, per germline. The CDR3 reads CASSQTGTDRREAFF. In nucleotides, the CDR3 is TGTGCCAGCAGCCAAACCGGAACCGACCGTCGCGAAGCTTTCTTT.

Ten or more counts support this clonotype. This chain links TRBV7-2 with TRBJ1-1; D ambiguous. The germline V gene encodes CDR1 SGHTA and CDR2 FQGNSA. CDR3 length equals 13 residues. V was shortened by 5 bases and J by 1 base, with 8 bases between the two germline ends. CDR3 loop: CASSNDWNTEAFF. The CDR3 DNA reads TGTGCCAGCAGCAACGACTGGAACACTGAAGCTTTCTTT.

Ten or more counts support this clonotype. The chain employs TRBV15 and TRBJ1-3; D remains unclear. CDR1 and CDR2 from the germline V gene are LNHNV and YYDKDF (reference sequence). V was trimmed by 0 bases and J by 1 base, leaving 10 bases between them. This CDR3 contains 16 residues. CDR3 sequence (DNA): TGTGCCACCAGCAGAGATCATTCGGAATCTGGAAACACCATATATTTT. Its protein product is CATSRDHSESGNTIYF.

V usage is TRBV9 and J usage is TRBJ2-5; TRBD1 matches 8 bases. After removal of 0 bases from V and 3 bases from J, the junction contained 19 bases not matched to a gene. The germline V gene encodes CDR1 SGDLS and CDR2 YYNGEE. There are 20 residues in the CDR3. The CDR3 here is CASSVEEGSPQRQGKETQYF. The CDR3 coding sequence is TGTGCCAGCAGCGTAGAAGAGGGGTCCCCCCAGCGACAGGGGAAAGAGACCCAGTACTTC.

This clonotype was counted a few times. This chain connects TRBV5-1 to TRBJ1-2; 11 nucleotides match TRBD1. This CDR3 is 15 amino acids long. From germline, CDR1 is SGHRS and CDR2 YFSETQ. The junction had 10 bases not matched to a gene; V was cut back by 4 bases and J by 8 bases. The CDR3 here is CASSTPGTGGNGYTF. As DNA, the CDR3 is TGCGCCAGCAGCACGCCCGGGACAGGGGGGAACGGCTACACCTTC.

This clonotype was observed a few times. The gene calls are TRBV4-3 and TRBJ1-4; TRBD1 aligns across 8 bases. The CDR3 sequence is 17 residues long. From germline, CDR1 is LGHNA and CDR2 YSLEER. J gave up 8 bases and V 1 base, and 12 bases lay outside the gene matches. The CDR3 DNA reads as TGCGCCAGCAGCCAAGGCGGACAGGGCACAGTTGGGGAAAAACTGTTTTTT. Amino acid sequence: CASSQGGQGTVGEKLFF.

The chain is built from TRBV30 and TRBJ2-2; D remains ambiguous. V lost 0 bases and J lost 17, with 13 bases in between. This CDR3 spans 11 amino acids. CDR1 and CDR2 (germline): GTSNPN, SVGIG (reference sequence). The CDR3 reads CAWSVDTIRFF. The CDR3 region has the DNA TGTGCCTGGAGTGTAGACACTATAAGATTTTTT.

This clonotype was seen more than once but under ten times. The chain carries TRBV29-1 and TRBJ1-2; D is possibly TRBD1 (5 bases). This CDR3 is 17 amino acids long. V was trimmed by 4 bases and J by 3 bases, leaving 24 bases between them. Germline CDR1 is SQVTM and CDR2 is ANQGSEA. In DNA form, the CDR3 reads TGCAGCGTTGCGGGAGAGGAACCGGGACCGTTTTACTATGGCTACACCTTC. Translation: CSVAGEEPGPFYYGYTF.

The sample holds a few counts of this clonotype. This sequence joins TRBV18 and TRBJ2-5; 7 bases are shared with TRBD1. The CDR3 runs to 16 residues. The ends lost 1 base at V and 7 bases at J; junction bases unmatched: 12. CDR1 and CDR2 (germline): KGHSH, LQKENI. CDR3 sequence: CASSPQGAPSQGTQYF. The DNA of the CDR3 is TGTGCCAGCTCACCACAGGGGGCGCCTAGCCAGGGGACCCAGTACTTC. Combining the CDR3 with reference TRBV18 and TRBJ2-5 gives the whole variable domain NAGVMQNPRHLVRRRGQEARLRCSPMKGHSHVYWYRQLPEEGLKFMVYLQKENIIDESGMPKERFSAEFPKEGPSILRIQQVVRGDSAAYFCASSPQGAPSQGTQYFGPGTRLLVL.

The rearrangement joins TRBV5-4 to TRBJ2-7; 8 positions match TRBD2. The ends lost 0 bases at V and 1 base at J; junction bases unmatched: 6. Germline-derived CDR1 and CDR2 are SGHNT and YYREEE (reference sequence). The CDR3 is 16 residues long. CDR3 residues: CASSLGASGLSYEQYF. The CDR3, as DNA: TGTGCCAGCAGCTTGGGGGCTAGCGGGCTATCCTACGAGCAGTACTTC.

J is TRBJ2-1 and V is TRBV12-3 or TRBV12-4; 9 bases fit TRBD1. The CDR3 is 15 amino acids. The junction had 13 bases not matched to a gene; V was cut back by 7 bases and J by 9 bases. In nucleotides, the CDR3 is TGTGCCAGCACCCCGGAGGGACAGGGCCTCGGTGAGCAGTTCTTC. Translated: CASTPEGQGLGEQFF.

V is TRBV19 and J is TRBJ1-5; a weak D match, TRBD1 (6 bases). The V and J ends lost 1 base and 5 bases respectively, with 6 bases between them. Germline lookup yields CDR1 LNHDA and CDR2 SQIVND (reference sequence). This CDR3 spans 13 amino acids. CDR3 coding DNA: TGTGCCAGTAGTATAGCAGGGGATCAGCCCCAGCATTTT. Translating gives CASSIAGDQPQHF.

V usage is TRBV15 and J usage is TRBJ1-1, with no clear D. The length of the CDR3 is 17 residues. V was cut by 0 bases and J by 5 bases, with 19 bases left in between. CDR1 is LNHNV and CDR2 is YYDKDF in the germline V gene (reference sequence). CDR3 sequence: CATSRDKSDIWETEAFF. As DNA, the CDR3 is TGTGCCACCAGCAGAGATAAGAGCGACATCTGGGAAACTGAAGCTTTCTTT.

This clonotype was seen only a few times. CDR3 sequence reads: CASSPPSQGSNEQFF. Here the CDR3 DNA reads TGTGCCAGCTCACCACCGTCGCAGGGGAGCAATGAGCAGTTCTTC. The J gene is TRBJ2-1, the V gene TRBV18; tentative D call: TRBD1 (6 bases). Trimming took 0 bases from V and 6 from J, leaving 12 bases between them. CDR3 size: 15 residues. The germline CDR1 and CDR2 sequences are KGHSH and LQKENI.

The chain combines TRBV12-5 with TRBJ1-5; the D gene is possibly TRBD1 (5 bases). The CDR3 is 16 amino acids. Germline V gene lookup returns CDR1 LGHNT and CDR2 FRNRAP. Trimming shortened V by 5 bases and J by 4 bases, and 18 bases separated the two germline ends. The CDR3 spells CASGTSPGGTNQPQHF. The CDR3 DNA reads TGTGCTAGTGGTACCTCCCCTGGGGGTACTAATCAGCCCCAGCATTTT. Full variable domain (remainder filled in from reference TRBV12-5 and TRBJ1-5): DARVTQTPRHKVTEMGQEVTMRCQPILGHNTVFWYRQTMMQGLELLAYFRNRAPLDDSGMPKDRFSAEMPDATLATLKIQPSEPRDSAVYFCASGTSPGGTNQPQHFGDGTRLSIL.

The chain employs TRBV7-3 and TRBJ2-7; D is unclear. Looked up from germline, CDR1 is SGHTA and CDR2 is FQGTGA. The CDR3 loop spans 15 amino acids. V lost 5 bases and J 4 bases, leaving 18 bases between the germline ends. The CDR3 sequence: CASSEYMGNKYEQYF. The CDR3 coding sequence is TGTGCCAGCAGCGAATACATGGGAAATAAATACGAGCAGTACTTC. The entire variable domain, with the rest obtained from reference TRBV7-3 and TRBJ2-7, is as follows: GAGVSQTPSNKVTEKGKYVELRCDPISGHTALYWYRQSLGQGPEFLIYFQGTGAADDSGLPNDRFFAVRPEGSVSTLKIQRTERGDSAVYLCASSEYMGNKYEQYFGPGTRLTVT.

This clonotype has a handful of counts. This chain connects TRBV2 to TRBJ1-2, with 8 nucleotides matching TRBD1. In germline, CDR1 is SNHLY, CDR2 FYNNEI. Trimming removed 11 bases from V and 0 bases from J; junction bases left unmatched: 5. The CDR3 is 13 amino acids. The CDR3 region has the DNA TGTGCCGTGACAGGGGATACTAACTATGGCTACACCTTC. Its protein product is CAVTGDTNYGYTF.